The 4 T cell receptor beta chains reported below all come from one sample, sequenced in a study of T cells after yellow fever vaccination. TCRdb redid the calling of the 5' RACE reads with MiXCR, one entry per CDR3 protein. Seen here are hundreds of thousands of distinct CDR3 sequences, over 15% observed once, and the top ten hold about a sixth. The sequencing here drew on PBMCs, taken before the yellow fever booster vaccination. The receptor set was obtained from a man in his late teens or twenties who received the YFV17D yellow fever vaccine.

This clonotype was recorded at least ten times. CDR3 protein: CSAVSPGQISYEQYF. CDR3 sequence (DNA): TGCAGTGCTGTAAGTCCGGGACAGATTTCCTACGAGCAGTACTTC. The chain joins TRBV20-1 to TRBJ2-7, with TRBD1 matching 7 bases. The CDR3 is made up of 15 amino acids. Germline V lookup: CDR1 DFQATT, CDR2 SNEGSKA (reference sequence). Trimming at V came to 5 bases and at J to 1 base, leaving 11 bases not matched to a gene.

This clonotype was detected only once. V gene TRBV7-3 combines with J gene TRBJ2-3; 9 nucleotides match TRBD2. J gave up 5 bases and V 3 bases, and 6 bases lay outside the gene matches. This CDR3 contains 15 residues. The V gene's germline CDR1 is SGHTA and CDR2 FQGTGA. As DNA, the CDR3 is TGTGCCAGCAGCTTTGCCGCGGGGGGGTTAGATACGCAGTATTTT. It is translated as CASSFAAGGLDTQYF.

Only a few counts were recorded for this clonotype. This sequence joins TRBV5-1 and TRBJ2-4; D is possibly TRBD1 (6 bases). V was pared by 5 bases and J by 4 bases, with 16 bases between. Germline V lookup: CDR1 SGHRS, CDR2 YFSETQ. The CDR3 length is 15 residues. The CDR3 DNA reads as TGCGCCAGCAGTTATCTGGACAGTCCAAAAAACATTCAGTACTTC. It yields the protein CASSYLDSPKNIQYF.

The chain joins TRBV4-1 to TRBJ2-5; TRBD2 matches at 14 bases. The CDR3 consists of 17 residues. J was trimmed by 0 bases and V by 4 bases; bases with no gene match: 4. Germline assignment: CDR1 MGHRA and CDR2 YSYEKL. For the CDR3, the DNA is TGCGCCAGCAGCCCCGGACTAGCGGGGGGCTACCAAGAGACCCAGTACTTC. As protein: CASSPGLAGGYQETQYF.